This TCR beta chain was obtained from a study of cytomegalovirus exposure and HLA in healthy donors. This clone was counted between two and nine times. The study ran its PCR with 60 Vbeta and 13 Jbeta primers. Generated by immunoSEQ multiplex PCR, the TCRdb table keeps only in-frame clones and is missing some. The sample has 200,000 or so clones, roughly nine tenths seen once. Germline CDR1 and CDR2: SNHLY and FYNNEI. There are 13 residues in the CDR3. V shed 5 bases and J shed 3 bases, with 11 bases lying between them. The chain has TRBV2 and TRBJ2-7; D is uncertain. The sample was PBMCs. This TCR derives from a girl less than two years old in good health and CMV-seronegative. The CDR3 bases are TGTGCCAGCAGTTTCCAACTCGACTACGAGCAGTACTTC. Residues: CASSFQLDYEQYF.